This TCR beta chain comes out of a study of blood T cell repertoires in COVID-19. This clone was seen a single time. The repertoire was sequenced with immunoSEQ multiplex PCR; TCRdb's copy has only in-frame clones and lacks some. The sample has tens of thousands of clones; 70% to 90% are singletons. The CDR3 length is 18 residues. Germline CDR1 reads SGHTA; CDR2 reads FQGNSA. Trimming removed 5 bases at V and 5 bases at J, with 24 bases between. Input material: peripheral blood. The rearrangement joins TRBV7-2 to TRBJ2-2; D is unclear. This receptor was taken from a woman aged 80 or over with active COVID-19. The CDR3 reads CASSHLGTALSGTGELFF. The CDR3 DNA reads as TGTGCCAGCAGCCACCTAGGAACGGCCTTGAGTGGAACCGGGGAGCTGTTTTTT.